This T cell receptor (beta chain) originates from a study of response to subunit inactivated influenza vaccine. Notes on the study in general: It was suggested by the authors that few new T cells are recruited by each seasonal influenza vaccination.

TCRdb independently ran MiXCR on the RT-PCR reads; one entry per CDR3 protein. The data show around 470,000 distinct CDR3 sequences, with more than 7% seen just once and 13% held by the top ten. As for this clonotype: Its specificity is not known.

V lost 10 bases and J 4 bases, leaving 15 bases between the germline ends. Germline values: CDR1 ENHRY, CDR2 SYGVKD. CDR3 size: 13 residues. Sequences were derived from PBMCs from blood, sampled about 23 months after vaccination. The chain joins TRBV10-3 to TRBJ2-3; D ambiguous. This sequence was found in a man between 50 and 75 years old who received an inactivated influenza vaccine. CDR3 loop: CATLRAPSDTQYF. DNA for the CDR3: TGTGCCACTCTCCGGGCCCCCTCAGATACGCAGTATTTT.